This T cell receptor (beta chain) comes out of a study of early T cells in non-severe SARS-CoV-2 infection (dated by TCRdb to the early 2020s). At the level of the whole study: TCR sequencing used bulk RNA from unsorted whole blood, so alpha and beta chains could not be paired.

This was a case-control study nested in a cohort of healthcare workers in London, UK, who had nasopharyngeal swab PCR tests and blood samples taken every week. Healthcare workers were recruited between 23 and 31 March 2020, during the week of the UK lockdown, and were followed weekly for up to roughly 16 weeks. Counted from cysteine to phenylalanine, this CDR3 has 15 amino acids. The kept DNA is CDR3 alone, 45 bases in frame from the first base. Based on the germline V gene, the CDR1 and CDR2 sequences are MDHEN and SYDVKM. The method was 5' RACE. The sample was run on a NextSeq 500. In the TCR library protocol, unique molecular identifiers were attached to individual cDNA molecules to correct for PCR bias and sequencing error. Both TCR alpha and beta chains were sequenced, and tight co-correlation was observed between alpha and beta sequence abundances in each sample. Regarding the original processing steps: Decombinator V4 was used to annotate the V gene, J gene and CDR3 of the TCR sequences. TCRs were defined as expanded if a significant change between any two time points was detected under a Poisson model with p below 0.0001. TCR abundances were normalised to the total number of TCRs sequenced per sample and expressed as counts per million. MAIT TCRs were defined by TRAV1-2 paired with TRAJ12, TRAJ20 or TRAJ33, and iNKT TCRs by TRAV10 paired with TRAJ18. A search of VDJdb, accessed on 1 November 2021, was run for TCRs annotated to CMV, EBV and SARS-CoV-2, with TCRs annotated for multiple antigens excluded. TCRdb applied fastp at Q25 and MiXCR to the public reads, then kept only in-frame beta chains. Identical CDR3 protein sequences are pooled into one entry, listed with their most common genes and DNA. The V and J calls, along with clone size, are taken from TCRdb and not from the paper's own processing. The sample records approximately 77,000 distinct CDR3 sequences, 5% of which are singletons. Under 8% of the sample goes to the ten largest clones.

The study at large found these results: VDJdb matching was skewed toward anti-spike CD8 responses and likely underestimated virus-specific expansions, missing private and CD4 specificities.

The table lists this clonotype with a few counts. Its target antigen remains unknown. A junction boundary mismatches the germline segment, possibly from a read error. This TCR came from an adult who was a healthcare worker with PCR-confirmed SARS-CoV-2 infection or an uninfected control (not recorded which). The chain employs TRBV28 and TRBJ2-7; TRBD1 might be the D gene, on 6 matching bases. This material consisted of whole blood, taken at baseline. The CDR3 is CASRFAGTPSYEQYF. The bases are TGTGCCAGCCGTTTTGCCGGGACACCTTCCTACGAGCAGTACTTC. This CDR3, with the reference TRBV28 and TRBJ2-7 proteins standing in past its ends, gives the full variable domain DVKVTQSSRYLVKRTGEKVFLECVQDMDHENMFWYRQDPGLGLRLIYFSYDVKMKEKGDIPEGYSVSREKKERFSLILESASTNQTSMYLCASRFAGTPSYEQYFGPGTRLTVT.